This T cell receptor (beta chain) is from a study of T cell responses to AZD1222 COVID-19 vaccine. Study observations and caveats: Repertoires in all cases were sampled only once the peak T cell response had passed. Spike-wide coverage was observed for vaccine-associated CD4 TCRs, with dominant responses at 160-218 and 743-854.

Libraries were prepared by immunoSEQ multiplex PCR; TCRdb keeps only in-frame clonotypes and omits some of them. The repertoire holds roughly 80,000 clones, with 90% as singletons. For this clone: Its antigen is not known.

This CDR3 contains 14 residues. J was trimmed by 1 base and V by 0 bases; bases with no gene match: 1. The germline V gene has CDR1 SGHRS and CDR2 YFSETQ. The receptor was derived from an adult who received the AZD1222 COVID-19 vaccine. The sample here was peripheral blood, taken 28 days after the second AZD1222 dose. V is TRBV5-1 and J is TRBJ2-7, with TRBD1 matching 7 bases. The CDR3 DNA reads TGCGCCAGCAGCTTGGCGACAGGGTCCTACGAGCAGTACTTC. Translated: CASSLATGSYEQYF.